This T cell receptor (beta chain) was captured by sequencing in a study of blood T cell repertoires in COVID-19. Study information: Sample material is recorded as cDNA or gDNA derived from T cells, B-cell-depleted T cells, or PBMCs.

Germline assignment: CDR1 SEHNR and CDR2 FQNEAQ (reference sequence). Losses at the gene ends were 1 base for V and 4 bases for J; bases not matched to a gene: 2. This CDR3 has 15 residues. As originally analysed: By means of reference gene primer amplification, nucleated cell counts were estimated. TCRdb's table, derived via immunoSEQ multiplex PCR, lists solely in-frame clones and lacks some. The DNA gave D and trimming, while V, J and clone size come from that table. The data hold some 40,000 clones, with 70% to 90% observed a single time. The rearrangement joins TRBV7-9 to TRBJ2-1; TRBD1 matches 9 bases. This TCR came from a human donor in a cohort sampled during active COVID-19. Sequenced input: peripheral blood. The CDR3 sequence is CASSLGQGVYNEQFF. In nucleotides, the CDR3 is TGTGCCAGCAGCTTAGGACAGGGGGTTTACAATGAGCAGTTCTTC.